One sample yielded the 13 T cell receptor beta chains listed below, sequenced in a study of cytomegalovirus exposure and HLA in healthy donors. Use of 60 Vbeta and 13 Jbeta primers characterized the PCR. Measured with immunoSEQ multiplex PCR; TCRdb has only the in-frame clones, and not every one. The profile covers 140,000 or so clones, with approximately 70% appearing a single time and under 2% taken by the ten largest. The sample consisted of PBMCs. These receptors all stem from a woman in her thirties in good health and CMV-seronegative.

The V and J genes are TRBV11-2 and TRBJ2-3, with a weak D call TRBD1 (6 bases). This CDR3 has 13 residues. Germline lookup yields CDR1 SGHAT and CDR2 FQNNGV. V gave up 3 bases and J gave up 3 bases, with 7 bases separating them. The CDR3 here is CASSFQGTDTQYF. As DNA, the CDR3 is TGTGCCAGCAGCTTCCAGGGGACAGATACGCAGTATTTT.

The rearrangement uses TRBV5-6 and TRBJ2-2; D possibly corresponds to TRBD2 (7 bases). Trimming pared 6 bases from V and 5 bases from J, leaving 17 bases between. CDR3 size: 15 residues. Germline assignment: CDR1 SGHDT and CDR2 YYEEEE. The CDR3 spells CASNLRGAGTGELFF. The CDR3 DNA follows: TGTGCCAGCAACCTCAGGGGAGCGGGGACCGGGGAGCTGTTTTTT.

This clone has just a few counts. CDR3 loop: CASSPTTAGTGGDEASNEKLFF. The CDR3 region has the DNA TGTGCCAGCAGTCCCACAACAGCCGGGACAGGGGGCGATGAGGCATCTAATGAAAAACTGTTTTTT. The chain is built from TRBV28 and TRBJ1-4; 12 bases match TRBD1. J lost 3 bases, V lost 5 bases, and 22 bases had no gene match. The CDR3 is 22 residues long. Germline CDR1 MDHEN, CDR2 SYDVKM.

This sequence joins TRBV7-9 and TRBJ1-4; D is perhaps TRBD1 (5 bases). V lost 2 bases and J lost 4, with 11 bases in between. The germline V gene encodes CDR1 SEHNR and CDR2 FQNEAQ (reference sequence). CDR3 size: 15 residues. CDR3 nucleotides: TGTGCCAGCAGCTTATGGCAGGGCAGTAATGAAAAACTGTTTTTT. Residues: CASSLWQGSNEKLFF.

The chain carries TRBV5-6 and TRBJ1-1; D is unresolved. CDR1 SGHDT and CDR2 YYEEEE come from the germline V gene. The CDR3 spans 13 residues. Trimming removed 3 bases from V and 4 bases from J, with 10 bases in between. The CDR3 DNA reads as TGTGCCAGCAGCTCCGGGTACGGCACTGAAGCTTTCTTT. This sequence encodes CASSSGYGTEAFF.

The rearrangement links TRBV5-1 to TRBJ1-6; TRBD1 aligns across 8 bases. CDR1 is SGHRS and CDR2 is YFSETQ in the germline V gene. The CDR3 is 14 residues long. V trimming: 4 bases; J trimming: 7 bases; junction bases outside the gene matches: 4. CDR3 amino acids: CASSADRENSPLHF. As DNA, the CDR3 is TGCGCCAGCAGCGCGGACAGGGAAAATTCACCCCTCCACTTT.

This clone showed up just once. This rearrangement joins TRBV7-9 to TRBJ1-2, with D uncertain. CDR1 and CDR2 from the germline V gene are SEHNR and FQNEAQ (reference sequence). This CDR3 has 11 amino acids. With 10 bases removed from V and 8 bases from J, the gap between germline ends came to 14 bases. In DNA, the CDR3 is TGTGCCATTGTAGAAGGAGGAGGCTACACCTTC. This gives the protein CAIVEGGGYTF.

J is TRBJ2-2 and V is TRBV27; D may be TRBD1 (6 bases). Germline loops: CDR1 MNHEY, CDR2 SMNVEV (reference sequence). There are 15 residues in the CDR3. The V end lost 8 bases, the J end lost 0 bases, and 13 bases lay between the germline ends. DNA for the CDR3: TGTGCCAGCGGCCATGGACAGACGAACACCGGGGAGCTGTTTTTT. It codes for CASGHGQTNTGELFF.

The J gene is TRBJ2-7, the V gene TRBV27; D perhaps matches TRBD2 (5 bases). This CDR3 spans 16 amino acids. V was cut by 4 bases and J by 1 base, with 17 bases left in between. Germline V gene lookup returns CDR1 MNHEY and CDR2 SMNVEV (reference sequence). The CDR3 sequence: CASSSDPGRGSYEQYF. The CDR3 nucleotides are TGTGCCAGCAGTTCCGACCCGGGCCGCGGGTCCTACGAGCAGTACTTC.

The chain couples TRBV15 to TRBJ2-7; possible D gene TRBD1, 6 bases. Trimming left V 3 bases short and J 2 bases short, with 14 bases between. This CDR3 comprises 15 residues. Germline values: CDR1 LNHNV, CDR2 YYDKDF (reference sequence). The chain's CDR3 is CATSRGAGQAYEQYV. The DNA of the CDR3 is TGTGCCACCAGCAGGGGGGCAGGTCAGGCCTACGAGCAGTACGTC.

V gene TRBV9 combines with J gene TRBJ2-3; D uncertain. This CDR3 is 12 amino acids long. Trimming removed 4 bases at V and 2 bases at J, with 5 bases between. In germline, CDR1 is SGDLS, CDR2 YYNGEE. The CDR3 bases are TGTGCCAGCAGCTCAAACACAGATACGCAGTATTTT. Protein sequence: CASSSNTDTQYF.

The sample holds a few counts of this clone. This chain joins TRBV14 and TRBJ2-5; 9 bases are a match to TRBD2. The germline gives CDR1 SGHDN, CDR2 FVKESK. Losses at the gene ends were 4 bases for V and 5 bases for J; bases not matched to a gene: 20. This CDR3 has 19 residues. The CDR3 is CASSRGGLAPPPFGETQYF. CDR3 in DNA: TGTGCCAGCAGCCGCGGGGGACTAGCACCACCTCCGTTCGGGGAGACCCAGTACTTC.

This clone occurred a few times. The chain joins TRBV27 to TRBJ1-5; 8 bases agree with TRBD1. The CDR3 is 18 amino acids. The V gene's germline CDR1 is MNHEY and CDR2 SMNVEV (reference sequence). The junction had 13 bases not matched to a gene; V was cut back by 5 bases and J by 1 base. The CDR3 spells CASSRRRTGNGSNQPQHF. CDR3 DNA sequence: TGTGCCAGCAGTCGACGCCGGACAGGGAATGGAAGCAATCAGCCCCAGCATTTT.